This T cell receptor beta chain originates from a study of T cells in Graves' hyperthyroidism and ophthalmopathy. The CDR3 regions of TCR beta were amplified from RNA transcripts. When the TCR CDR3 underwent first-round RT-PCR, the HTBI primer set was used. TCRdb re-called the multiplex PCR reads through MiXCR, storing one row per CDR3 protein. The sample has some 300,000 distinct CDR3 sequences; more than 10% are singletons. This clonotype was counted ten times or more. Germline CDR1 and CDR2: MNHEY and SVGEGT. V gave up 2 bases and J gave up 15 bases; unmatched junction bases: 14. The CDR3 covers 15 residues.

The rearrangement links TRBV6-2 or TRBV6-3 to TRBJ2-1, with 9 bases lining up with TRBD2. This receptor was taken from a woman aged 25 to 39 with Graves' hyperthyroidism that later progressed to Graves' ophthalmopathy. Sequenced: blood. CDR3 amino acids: CASSYGSLREGLPFF. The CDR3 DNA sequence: TGTGCCAGCAGTTACGGTTCGTTGCGGGAGGGCCTCCCGTTCTTC.